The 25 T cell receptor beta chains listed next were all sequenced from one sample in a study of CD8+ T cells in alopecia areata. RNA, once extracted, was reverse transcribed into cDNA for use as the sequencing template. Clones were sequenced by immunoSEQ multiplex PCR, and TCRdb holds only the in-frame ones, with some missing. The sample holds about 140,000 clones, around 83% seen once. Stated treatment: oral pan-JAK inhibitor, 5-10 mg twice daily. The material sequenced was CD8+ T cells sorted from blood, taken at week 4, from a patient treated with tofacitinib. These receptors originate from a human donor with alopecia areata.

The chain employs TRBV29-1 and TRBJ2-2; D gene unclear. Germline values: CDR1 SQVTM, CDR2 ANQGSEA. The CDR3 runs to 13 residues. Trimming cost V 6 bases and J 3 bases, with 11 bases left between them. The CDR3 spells CSVTDPDTGELFF. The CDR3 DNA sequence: TGCAGCGTAACAGACCCGGACACCGGGGAGCTGTTTTTT.

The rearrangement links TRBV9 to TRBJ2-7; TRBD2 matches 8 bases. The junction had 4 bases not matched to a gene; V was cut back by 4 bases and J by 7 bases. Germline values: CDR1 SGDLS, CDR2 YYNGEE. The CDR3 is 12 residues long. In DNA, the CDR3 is TGTGCCAGCAGCCCGGGGGGGGCAGAGCAGTACTTC. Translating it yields CASSPGGAEQYF.

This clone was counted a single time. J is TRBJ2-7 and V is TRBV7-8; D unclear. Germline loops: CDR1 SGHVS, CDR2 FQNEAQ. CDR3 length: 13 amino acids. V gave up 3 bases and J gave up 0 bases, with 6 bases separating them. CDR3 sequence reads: CASSLPTSYEQYF. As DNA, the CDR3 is TGTGCCAGCAGCTTGCCGACCTCCTACGAGCAGTACTTC.

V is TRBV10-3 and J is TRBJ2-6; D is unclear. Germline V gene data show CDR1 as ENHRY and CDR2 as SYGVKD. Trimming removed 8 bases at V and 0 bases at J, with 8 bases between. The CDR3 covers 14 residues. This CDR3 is CAIGDHSGANVLTF. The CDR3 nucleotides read TGTGCCATCGGCGACCACTCTGGGGCCAACGTCCTGACTTTC.

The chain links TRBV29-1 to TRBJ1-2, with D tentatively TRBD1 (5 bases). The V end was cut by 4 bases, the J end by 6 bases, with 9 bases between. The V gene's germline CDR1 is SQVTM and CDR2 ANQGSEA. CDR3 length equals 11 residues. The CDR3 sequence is CSVVGGDGYTF. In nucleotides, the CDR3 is TGCAGCGTTGTGGGAGGGGATGGCTACACCTTC. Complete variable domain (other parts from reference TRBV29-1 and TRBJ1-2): SAVISQKPSRDICQRGTSLTIQCQVDSQVTMMFWYRQQPGQSLTLIATANQGSEATYESGFVIDKFPISRPNLTFSTLTVSNMSPEDSSIYLCSVVGGDGYTFGSGTRLTVV.

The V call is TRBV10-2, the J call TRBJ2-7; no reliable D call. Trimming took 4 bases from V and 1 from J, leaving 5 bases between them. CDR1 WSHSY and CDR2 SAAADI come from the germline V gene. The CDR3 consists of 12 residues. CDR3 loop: CASSADSYEQYF. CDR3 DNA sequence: TGCGCCAGCAGTGCAGATTCCTACGAGCAGTACTTC.

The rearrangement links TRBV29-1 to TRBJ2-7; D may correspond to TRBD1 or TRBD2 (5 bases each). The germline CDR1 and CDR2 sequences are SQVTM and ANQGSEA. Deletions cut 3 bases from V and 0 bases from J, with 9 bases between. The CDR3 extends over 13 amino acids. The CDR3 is CSVDRDDSYEQYF. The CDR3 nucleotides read TGCAGCGTTGACCGGGACGACTCCTACGAGCAGTACTTC.

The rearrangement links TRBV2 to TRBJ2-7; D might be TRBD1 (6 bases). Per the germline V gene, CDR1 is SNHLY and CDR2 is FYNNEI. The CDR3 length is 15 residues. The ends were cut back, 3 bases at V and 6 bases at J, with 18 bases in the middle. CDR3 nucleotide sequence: TGTGCCAGCAGTGACGTTGGTCAGGGGTCCCGCGAGCAGTACTTC. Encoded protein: CASSDVGQGSREQYF.

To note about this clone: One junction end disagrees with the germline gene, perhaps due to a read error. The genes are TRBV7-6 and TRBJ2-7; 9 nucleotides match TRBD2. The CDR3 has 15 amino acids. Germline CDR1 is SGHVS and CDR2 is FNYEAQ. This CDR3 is CASSTPGTSSNEQYF. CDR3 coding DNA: TGTGCCAGCAGCACCCCCGGGACTAGCTCCAACGAGCAGTACTTC.

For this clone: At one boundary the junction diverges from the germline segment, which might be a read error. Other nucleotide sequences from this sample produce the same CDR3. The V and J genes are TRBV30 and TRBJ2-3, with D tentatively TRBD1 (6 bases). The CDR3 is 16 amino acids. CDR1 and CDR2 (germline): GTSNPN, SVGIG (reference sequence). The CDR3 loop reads CAWSAVRGLFPDTQYF. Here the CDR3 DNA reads TGCGCCTGGAGCGCCGTCAGGGGCTTGTTTCCAGATACGCAGTATTTT.

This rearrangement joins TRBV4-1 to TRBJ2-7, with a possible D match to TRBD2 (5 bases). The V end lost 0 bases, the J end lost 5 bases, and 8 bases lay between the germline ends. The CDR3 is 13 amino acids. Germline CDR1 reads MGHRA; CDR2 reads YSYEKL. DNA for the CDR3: TGCGCCAGCAGCCAAGATACGGAGGACGAGCAGTACTTC. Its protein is CASSQDTEDEQYF.

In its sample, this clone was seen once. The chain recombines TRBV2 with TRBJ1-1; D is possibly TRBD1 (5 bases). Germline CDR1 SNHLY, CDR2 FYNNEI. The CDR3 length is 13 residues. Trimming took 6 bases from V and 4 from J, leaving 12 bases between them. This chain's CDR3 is CASRDNQGTEAFF. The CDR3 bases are TGTGCCAGCAGGGACAACCAGGGCACTGAAGCTTTCTTT.

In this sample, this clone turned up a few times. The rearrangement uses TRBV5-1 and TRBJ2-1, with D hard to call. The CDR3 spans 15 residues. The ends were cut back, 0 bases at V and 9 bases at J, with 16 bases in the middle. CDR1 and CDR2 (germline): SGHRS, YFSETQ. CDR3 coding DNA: TGCGCCAGCAGCTTGGTGCTTTATAGCATAGTTGAGCAGTTCTTC. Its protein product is CASSLVLYSIVEQFF.

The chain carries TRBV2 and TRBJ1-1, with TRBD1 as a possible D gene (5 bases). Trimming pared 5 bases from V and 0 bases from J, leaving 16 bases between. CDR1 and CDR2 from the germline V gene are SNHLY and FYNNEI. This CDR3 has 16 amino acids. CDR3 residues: CASSWAGGDMNTEAFF. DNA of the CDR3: TGTGCCAGCAGTTGGGCCGGAGGGGATATGAACACTGAAGCTTTCTTT.

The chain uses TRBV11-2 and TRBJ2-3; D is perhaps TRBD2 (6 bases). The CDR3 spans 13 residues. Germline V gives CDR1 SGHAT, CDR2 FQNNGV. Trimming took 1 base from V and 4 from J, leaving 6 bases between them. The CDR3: CASSLGGADTQYF. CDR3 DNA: TGTGCCAGCAGCTTAGGGGGGGCAGATACGCAGTATTTT.

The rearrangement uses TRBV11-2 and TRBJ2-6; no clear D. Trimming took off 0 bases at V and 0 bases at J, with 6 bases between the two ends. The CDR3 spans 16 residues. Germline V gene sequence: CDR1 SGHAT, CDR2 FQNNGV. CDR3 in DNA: TGTGCCAGCAGCTTAGAGTCTTTCTCTGGGGCCAACGTCCTGACTTTC. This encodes CASSLESFSGANVLTF. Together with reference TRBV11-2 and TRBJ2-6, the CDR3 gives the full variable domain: EAGVAQSPRYKIIEKRQSVAFWCNPISGHATLYWYQQILGQGPKLLIQFQNNGVVDDSQLPKDRFSAERLKGVDSTLKIQPAKLEDSAVYLCASSLESFSGANVLTFGAGSRLTVL.

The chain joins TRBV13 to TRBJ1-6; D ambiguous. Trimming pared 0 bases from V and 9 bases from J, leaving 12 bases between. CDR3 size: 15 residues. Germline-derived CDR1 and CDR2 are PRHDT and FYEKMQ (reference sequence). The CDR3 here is CASSLGSGPTSPLHF. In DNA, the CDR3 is TGTGCCAGCAGCTTAGGCTCAGGACCAACTTCACCCCTCCACTTT.

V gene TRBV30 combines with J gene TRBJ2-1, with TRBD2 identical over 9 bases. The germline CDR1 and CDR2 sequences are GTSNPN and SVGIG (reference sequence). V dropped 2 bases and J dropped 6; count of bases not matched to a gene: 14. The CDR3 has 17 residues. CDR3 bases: TGTGCCTGGAGTAGGGTGGTCGGCGGGAGGGCCCCCAATGAGCAGTTCTTC. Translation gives CAWSRVVGGRAPNEQFF.

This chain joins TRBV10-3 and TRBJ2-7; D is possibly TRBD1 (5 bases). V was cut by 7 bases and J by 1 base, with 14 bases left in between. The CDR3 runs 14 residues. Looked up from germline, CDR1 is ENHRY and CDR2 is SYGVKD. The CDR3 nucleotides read TGTGCCATCAATGATCAGGGATCTTCCTACGAGCAGTACTTC. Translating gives CAINDQGSSYEQYF.

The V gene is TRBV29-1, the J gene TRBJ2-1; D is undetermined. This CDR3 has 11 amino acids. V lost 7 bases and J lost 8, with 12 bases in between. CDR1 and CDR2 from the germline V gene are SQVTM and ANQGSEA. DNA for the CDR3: TGCAGCGCATTACGGCTCGATGAGCAGTTCTTC. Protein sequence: CSALRLDEQFF.

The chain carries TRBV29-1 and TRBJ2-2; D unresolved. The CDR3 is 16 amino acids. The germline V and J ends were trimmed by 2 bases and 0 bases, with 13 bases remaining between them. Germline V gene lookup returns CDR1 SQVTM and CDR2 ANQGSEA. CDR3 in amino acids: CSVESTKGTNTGELFF. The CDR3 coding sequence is TGCAGCGTTGAAAGTACCAAGGGTACGAACACCGGGGAGCTGTTTTTT.

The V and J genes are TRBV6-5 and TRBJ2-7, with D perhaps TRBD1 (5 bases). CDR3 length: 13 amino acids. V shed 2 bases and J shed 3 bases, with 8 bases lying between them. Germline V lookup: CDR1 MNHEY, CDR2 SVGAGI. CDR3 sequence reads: CASSYTDSYEQYF. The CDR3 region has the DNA TGTGCCAGCAGTTACACTGACAGCTACGAGCAGTACTTC.

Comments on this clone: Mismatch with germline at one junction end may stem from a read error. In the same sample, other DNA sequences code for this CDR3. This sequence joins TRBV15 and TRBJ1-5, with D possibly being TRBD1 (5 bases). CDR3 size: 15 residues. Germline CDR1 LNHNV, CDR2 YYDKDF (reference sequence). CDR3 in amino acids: CATSRDRGANQPQHF. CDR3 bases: TGCGCCACCAGCAGAGATAGAGGGGCCAATCAGCCCCAGCATTTT.

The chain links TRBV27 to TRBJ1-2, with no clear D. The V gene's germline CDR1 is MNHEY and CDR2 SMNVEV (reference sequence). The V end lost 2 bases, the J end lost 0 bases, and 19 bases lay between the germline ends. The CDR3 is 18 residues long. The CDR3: CASSLRQPPPGANYGYTF. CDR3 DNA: TGTGCCAGCAGTTTAAGGCAGCCACCCCCGGGCGCTAACTATGGCTACACCTTC.

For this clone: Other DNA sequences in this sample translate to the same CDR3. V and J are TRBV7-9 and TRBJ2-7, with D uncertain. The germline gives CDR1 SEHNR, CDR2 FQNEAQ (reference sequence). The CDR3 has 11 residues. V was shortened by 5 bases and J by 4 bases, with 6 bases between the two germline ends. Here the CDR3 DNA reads TGTGCCAGCAGCCCCGGATACGAGCAGTACTTC. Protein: CASSPGYEQYF.